This entry lists 30 T cell receptor beta chains sequenced from one sample in a study of regulatory dendritic cells for organ transplantation. The data were produced by immunoSEQ multiplex PCR, yet TCRdb's version contains in-frame clones alone and is incomplete. Among 29,000 or so clones listed, nearly 80% were seen once. Sequencing used memory CD4+ T cells from blood. Subset described: CD45RO+ memory T cells. The receptors here all came from a human donor in good health.

This clone was counted only a few times. The J gene is TRBJ1-2, the V gene TRBV6-1; D uncertain. This CDR3 has 15 amino acids. Germline V gives CDR1 MNHNS, CDR2 SASEGT. V lost 1 base and J lost 3, with 12 bases in between. In nucleotides, the CDR3 is TGTGCCAGCAGTGAAGGGTATGCAGCTTACTATGGCTACACCTTC. Amino acid sequence: CASSEGYAAYYGYTF.

The chain is built from TRBV2 and TRBJ2-2; D is unresolved. This CDR3 spans 14 amino acids. The ends were cut back, 6 bases at V and 6 bases at J, with 14 bases in the middle. The germline gives CDR1 SNHLY, CDR2 FYNNEI. CDR3: CASSVQLGAGELFF. The DNA of the CDR3 is TGTGCCAGCAGCGTGCAGTTAGGAGCCGGGGAGCTGTTTTTT.

The chain couples TRBV25-1 to TRBJ2-2; 9 nucleotides match TRBD1. CDR3 length equals 17 residues. Trimming cost V 3 bases and J 3 bases; bases outside gene matches: 8. Germline CDR1 MGHDK, CDR2 SYGVNS. Written as DNA, the CDR3 is TGTGCCAGCAGTGATTGGGCGGGACAGGGATACACCGGGGAGCTGTTTTTT. It codes for CASSDWAGQGYTGELFF.

The V gene is TRBV7-2, the J gene TRBJ2-5; 8 bases are shared with TRBD2. Matching the DNA end better, TRBJ2-7 makes the J call doubtful. There are 14 residues in the CDR3. CDR1 and CDR2 (germline): SGHTA, FQGNSA. CDR3 DNA sequence: TGTGCCAGCAGGCCTTCGCGCGGGAGGTTCGAGCAGTACTTC. This sequence encodes CASRPSRGRFEQYF.

V gene TRBV4-1 combines with J gene TRBJ1-1, with TRBD1 matching over 7 bases. Germline V CDR1 and CDR2: MGHRA, YSYEKL. CDR3 size: 16 residues. J was trimmed by 1 base and V by 3 bases; bases with no gene match: 8. CDR3: CASSHANRDRNTEAFF. In nucleotides, the CDR3 is TGCGCCAGCAGCCATGCAAACCGGGACAGGAACACTGAAGCTTTCTTT.

V is TRBV6-1 and J is TRBJ2-3; 12 nucleotides match TRBD2. Germline V CDR1 and CDR2: MNHNS, SASEGT. Losses at the gene ends were 8 bases for V and 5 bases for J; bases not matched to a gene: 8. The CDR3 has 15 residues. The CDR3 protein is CASFASGRVEDTQYF. In DNA, the CDR3 is TGTGCCAGCTTCGCTAGCGGGAGGGTGGAAGATACGCAGTATTTT.

The chain is built from TRBV2 and TRBJ1-4, with 7 positions matching TRBD1. Germline V CDR1 and CDR2: SNHLY, FYNNEI. The junction had 8 bases not matched to a gene; V was cut back by 5 bases and J by 5 bases. CDR3 length equals 15 residues. The CDR3 sequence is CASSLQGQPNEKLFF. DNA for the CDR3: TGTGCCAGCAGTCTACAGGGGCAGCCGAATGAAAAACTGTTTTTT.

The V gene is TRBV15, the J gene TRBJ1-4; 11 bases fit TRBD1. Germline CDR1 LNHNV, CDR2 YYDKDF (reference sequence). This CDR3 spans 15 amino acids. Germline trimming cut 8 bases from V and 6 bases from J; bases unmatched to any gene: 8. The CDR3 protein is CATSSPGQGDEKLFF. CDR3 coding DNA: TGTGCCACCTCATCCCCGGGACAGGGGGATGAAAAACTGTTTTTT.

The rearrangement joins TRBV27 to TRBJ2-1; weak D call: TRBD2 (6 bases). This CDR3 spans 16 amino acids. Germline assignment: CDR1 MNHEY and CDR2 SMNVEV (reference sequence). The V and J ends lost 3 bases and 3 bases respectively, with 15 bases between them. CDR3 region: CASSLEGPSFYNEQFF. CDR3 in DNA: TGTGCCAGCAGTTTGGAGGGCCCGAGTTTCTACAATGAGCAGTTCTTC.

The chain has TRBV11-2 and TRBJ1-1; D remains unclear. The CDR3 runs to 13 residues. Trimming shortened V by 4 bases and J by 7 bases, and 13 bases separated the two germline ends. The V gene's germline CDR1 is SGHAT and CDR2 FQNNGV. CDR3 sequence (DNA): TGTGCCAGCAGCTCAGATGCGGGTCTTGAAGCTTTCTTT. Translation: CASSSDAGLEAFF.

J is TRBJ1-1 and V is TRBV5-8; no firm D call. V shed 0 bases and J shed 11 bases, with 11 bases lying between them. The length of the CDR3 is 12 residues. CDR1 is SGHTS and CDR2 is YDEGEE in the germline V gene. The CDR3 spells CASSLGGFRAFF. CDR3 sequence (DNA): TGTGCCAGCAGCTTGGGGGGATTCAGGGCTTTCTTT.

This chain connects TRBV6-4 to TRBJ2-1, with 14 positions matching TRBD2. The CDR3 covers 12 residues. Germline V gene sequence: CDR1 MRHNA, CDR2 SNTAGT. Trimming at V came to 6 bases and at J to 13 bases, leaving 2 bases not matched to a gene. CDR3 amino acids: CASRGLAGGQFF. The CDR3 coding sequence is TGTGCCAGCAGAGGACTAGCGGGGGGACAGTTCTTC.

This chain uses TRBV30 with TRBJ2-3, with D perhaps being TRBD1 or TRBD2 (5 bases each). In germline, CDR1 is GTSNPN, CDR2 SVGIG (reference sequence). The V end lost 0 bases, the J end lost 6 bases, and 19 bases lay between the germline ends. The CDR3 has 16 residues. CDR3 bases: TGTGCCTGGAGTGTCGGCAGGGTAGGGACCCGGGATACGCAGTATTTT. The encoded protein is CAWSVGRVGTRDTQYF.

This CDR3 reads CASSLVVKGTGELFF. The CDR3, as DNA: TGTGCCAGCAGCTTAGTTGTGAAAGGGACCGGGGAGCTGTTTTTT. The chain uses TRBV7-8 and TRBJ2-2; D is unresolved. V lost 1 base, J lost 5 bases, and 11 bases lay in between. This CDR3 contains 15 residues. Germline V gene lookup returns CDR1 SGHVS and CDR2 FQNEAQ.

The chain joins TRBV4-1 to TRBJ2-3, with D perhaps matching TRBD2 (6 bases). Germline CDR1 MGHRA, CDR2 YSYEKL. The V gene lost 6 bases and the J gene lost 0 bases, with 10 bases spanning the gap. There are 14 residues in the CDR3. In nucleotides, the CDR3 is TGCGCCAGCAGGGGGGGATTAAGCACAGATACGCAGTATTTT. Translation: CASRGGLSTDTQYF.

The rearrangement joins TRBV27 to TRBJ1-6, with D unresolved. Germline CDR1 reads MNHEY; CDR2 reads SMNVEV (reference sequence). V was cut by 7 bases and J by 7 bases, with 11 bases left in between. The CDR3 covers 13 residues. CDR3 amino acids: CASMPNLNSPLHF. CDR3 in DNA: TGTGCCAGCATGCCCAACTTAAATTCACCCCTCCACTTT.

This chain uses TRBV6-1 with TRBJ1-6; D is ambiguous. Germline CDR1 MNHNS, CDR2 SASEGT. The CDR3 length is 13 residues. The ends were cut back, 2 bases at V and 6 bases at J, with 5 bases in the middle. CDR3: CASSEWVNSPLHF. For the CDR3, the DNA is TGTGCCAGCAGTGAATGGGTTAATTCACCCCTCCACTTT.

In its sample, this clone was seen once. The V and J genes are TRBV6-4 and TRBJ2-5; either TRBD1 or TRBD2 may supply D (5 bases each). The germline V gene has CDR1 MRHNA and CDR2 SNTAGT. The CDR3 runs 13 residues. The V end lost 6 bases, the J end lost 5 bases, and 13 bases lay between the germline ends. This CDR3 reads CASSGALGETQYF. CDR3 DNA: TGTGCCAGCAGCGGGGCCCTAGGCGAGACCCAGTACTTC.

The genes are TRBV29-1 and TRBJ1-3, with D uncertain. The CDR3 runs to 12 residues. V was clipped by 5 bases and J by 2 bases, with 7 bases between them. Germline V CDR1 and CDR2: SQVTM, ANQGSEA. CDR3: CSVSEAGNTIYF. CDR3 DNA sequence: TGCAGCGTTTCCGAGGCTGGAAACACCATATATTTT.

The chain uses TRBV27 and TRBJ1-6; TRBD1 matches 7 bases. Germline V gene data show CDR1 as MNHEY and CDR2 as SMNVEV (reference sequence). The CDR3 sequence is 14 residues long. V gave up 7 bases and J gave up 13 bases; unmatched junction bases: 13. CDR3 protein: CASKGAGTIHPLHF. The CDR3 DNA follows: TGTGCCAGCAAGGGGGCGGGGACAATTCACCCCCTCCACTTT.

V is TRBV19 and J is TRBJ2-1, with TRBD2 identical over 8 bases. The CDR3 has 17 amino acids. V trimming: 5 bases; J trimming: 0 bases; junction bases outside the gene matches: 9. Germline V gene lookup returns CDR1 LNHDA and CDR2 SQIVND (reference sequence). The CDR3 sequence: CASSSGGGGSSYNEQFF. The CDR3, as DNA: TGTGCCAGTAGTTCCGGGGGGGGCGGGAGCTCCTACAATGAGCAGTTCTTC.

The chain is built from TRBV2 and TRBJ2-7, with TRBD2 identical over 8 bases. J was trimmed by 7 bases and V by 6 bases; bases with no gene match: 11. Germline V gene data show CDR1 as SNHLY and CDR2 as FYNNEI. CDR3 size: 14 residues. The CDR3 DNA reads TGTGCCAGCAGACTGACGCGGGAGGTGGGAGAGCAGTACTTC. Protein product: CASRLTREVGEQYF.

This rearrangement joins TRBV4-1 to TRBJ2-2, with 7 bases lining up with TRBD1. The length of the CDR3 is 17 residues. Germline V CDR1 and CDR2: MGHRA, YSYEKL. V lost 3 bases, J lost 1 base, and 8 bases stayed unmatched. Here the CDR3 reads CASSQAHRGKNTGELFF. The CDR3 DNA reads as TGCGCCAGCAGCCAGGCTCACAGGGGAAAGAACACCGGGGAGCTGTTTTTT.

In DNA, the CDR3 is TGTGCCAGCAGTTCCGGGGGTCCCTACGAGCAGTACTTC. This gives the protein CASSSGGPYEQYF. This chain uses TRBV6-5 with TRBJ2-7, with a weak D call TRBD2 (6 bases). V gave up 4 bases and J gave up 2 bases, with 9 bases separating them. This CDR3 contains 13 residues. Germline V gene data show CDR1 as MNHEY and CDR2 as SVGAGI.

CDR3 amino acids: CASSSFAERELYEQYF. In nucleotides, the CDR3 is TGTGCCAGCAGTTCATTCGCTGAGCGGGAGTTGTACGAGCAGTACTTC. This rearrangement joins TRBV28 to TRBJ2-7, with TRBD2 matching 8 bases. Germline V CDR1 and CDR2: MDHEN, SYDVKM. CDR3 length: 16 amino acids. Losses at the gene ends were 4 bases for V and 4 bases for J; bases not matched to a gene: 12.

The chain links TRBV28 to TRBJ2-2; 7 nucleotides match TRBD2. Per germline, CDR1 MDHEN and CDR2 SYDVKM. The CDR3 runs to 15 residues. The J segment lost 0 bases and the V segment lost 6 bases, leaving 4 bases of the junction unmatched. CDR3 region: CASRLAGANTGELFF. The CDR3 DNA sequence: TGTGCCAGCAGATTAGCGGGTGCGAACACCGGGGAGCTGTTTTTT.

This clone was seen only a few times. V and J are TRBV6-1 and TRBJ1-5; D is uncertain. Germline assignment: CDR1 MNHNS and CDR2 SASEGT. V dropped 4 bases and J dropped 0 bases, with 10 bases sitting between them. This CDR3 region has 15 residues. The CDR3 DNA is TGTGCCAGCAGTGCAGCGGGATTTAGCAATCAGCCCCAGCATTTT. Translated: CASSAAGFSNQPQHF.

V is TRBV7-9 and J is TRBJ2-5; no firm D call. The CDR3 consists of 14 residues. The V end was cut by 0 bases, the J end by 2 bases, with 7 bases between. Germline values: CDR1 SEHNR, CDR2 FQNEAQ (reference sequence). This chain's CDR3 is CASSLALGQETQYF. The CDR3 DNA sequence: TGTGCCAGCAGCTTAGCGCTGGGGCAAGAGACCCAGTACTTC.

The rearrangement joins TRBV7-2 to TRBJ2-7, with 10 bases identical to TRBD2. V shed 3 bases and J 7 bases; nucleotides not matched to a gene: 6. CDR1 SGHTA and CDR2 FQGNSA come from the germline V gene. This CDR3 is 14 amino acids long. CDR3 bases: TGTGCCAGCAGCTTCCTAGCGGGGGTCTGGGAGCAGTACTTC. Translation gives CASSFLAGVWEQYF.

The V and J genes are TRBV2 and TRBJ2-1, with D possibly TRBD2 on 5 matching bases. Trimming shortened V by 0 bases and J by 7 bases, and 16 bases separated the two germline ends. Germline V gene lookup returns CDR1 SNHLY and CDR2 FYNNEI. There are 16 residues in the CDR3. The chain's CDR3 is CASSEALGLYRNEQFF. The DNA for the CDR3 is TGTGCCAGCAGTGAAGCGCTTGGACTCTATCGGAATGAGCAGTTCTTC.